This T cell receptor (beta chain) was obtained from a study of T-cell memory formation after mild COVID-19. Background on the study: The study found TCR clusters largely donor specific.

The CDR3 length is 12 residues. The V gene lost 6 bases and the J gene lost 4 bases, with 12 bases spanning the gap. In germline, CDR1 is DFQATT, CDR2 SNEGSKA (reference sequence). Whole-study results and caveats: There was a balanced CD4/CD8 profile in clones contracting day 15 to 85, and later expanders leaned CD4+.

This clonotype was seen a few times. Antigen specificity is unknown. TCRdb fed the 5' RACE reads into MiXCR, producing one record per CDR3 protein. The sample has 290,000 or so distinct CDR3 sequences; just under 20% are singletons. The sequence was obtained from a man aged 18 to 29 who had mild COVID-19 (a few samples of this study predate the infection). Cell type and time point are not known. The chain combines TRBV20-1 with TRBJ1-1; D perhaps matches TRBD1 (6 bases). The sequenced material came from PBMCs or a T cell subset sorted from them (not recorded which). The CDR3 loop is CSAVGAGTEAFF. CDR3 sequence (DNA): TGCAGTGCCGTGGGGGCTGGCACTGAAGCTTTCTTT.